What follows is one T cell receptor (beta chain) and its context. Its antigen is as yet unknown. The data were taken from a study of shared clonotypes between healthy human individuals. Study-wide findings and caveats: Sample collection involved blood only; tissue repertoires are likely different.

The data were produced by immunoSEQ multiplex PCR, yet TCRdb's version contains in-frame clones alone and is incomplete. The table has about 550,000 clones, roughly 95% seen once. The germline CDR1 and CDR2 sequences are MNHNS and SASEGT. With 1 base removed from V and 3 bases from J, the gap between germline ends came to 13 bases. The CDR3 consists of 15 residues. Positively selected for CCR7, the CD45RO-negative cells used as naive CD8 cells excluded terminally differentiated effector memory CD45RA+ cells. This receptor was taken from a woman under 40 in good health. The source material was naive CD8+ T cells sorted from blood. The chain joins TRBV6-1 to TRBJ2-7, with no clear D. CDR3 nucleotides: TGTGCCAGCAGTGAAGTCACGGGCCTCAACTACGAGCAGTACTTC. Translated: CASSEVTGLNYEQYF.